This T cell receptor (beta chain) was identified during a study of blood T cell repertoires in COVID-19. Original analysis: Estimates of nucleated cell counts were drawn from the amplification of reference gene primers. Assay: immunoSEQ multiplex PCR; the TCRdb copy retains only in-frame clones and omits some. V and J calls and clone size follow that table, whereas D and trimming were derived from the DNA. The sample yields about 300,000 clones, 85% to 90% seen once. The specimen was peripheral blood. The clonotype originates from a human donor in a cohort sampled during active COVID-19.

In DNA, the CDR3 is TGTGCCAGCAGCCAAGTCCTAGCGGGACACGACAGGCGGAGGTCCTACAATGAGCAGTTCTTC. The encoded protein is CASSQVLAGHDRRRSYNEQFF. The V gene is TRBV4-2, the J gene TRBJ2-1; TRBD2 matches 9 bases. The V gene end was trimmed by 1 base and the J gene end by 1 base; junction bases not matched to a gene: 17. Germline lookup yields CDR1 LGHNA and CDR2 YNFKEQ. This CDR3 contains 21 residues.